This TCR beta chain originates from a study of CD8 T cells in Susac syndrome (dated by TCRdb to the late 2010s). Context from the whole study: The study used repertoire sequencing to test whether antigen drove CD8+ T cell activation and differentiation in Susac syndrome. CD8+ T cell repertoire clonality was compared between approximately 12 healthy donors, some 14 Susac syndrome patients and approximately 16 multiple sclerosis patients. The paper as a whole reports these results and caveats: The TCR sequencing and HLA analysis was acknowledged to have included a relatively small number of individuals.

RNA was extracted using the RNeasy kit, and about 0.5 to 1 ug of the RNA was reverse transcribed with random hexamers. The immunoSEQ multiplex PCR assay, covering 54 Vbeta and 13 Jbeta segments, was used to amplify TCR beta CDR3 regions. PCR amplification bias was corrected using a synthetic template baseline for primer optimization and computational correction. The study's own analysis went as follows. Reads were annotated to V, D and J genes per IMGT and analyzed with immunoSEQ Analyzer, keeping only productive sequences. To calculate clonality, Shannon entropy was normalized by log2 of the number of productive unique sequences and then subtracted from one. For each patient and control, public and private clones were evaluated within the 100 most prevalent clones. Clones were defined as Susac-specific if absent from the healthy and MS cohorts, from roughly 1,100 published viral clones and from other ImmuneACCESS disease sequences. The public reads were run again by TCRdb, first through fastp at Q25 and then through MiXCR, and only productive beta chains were kept. For every CDR3 protein sequence, its rows merge into one entry that carries the most common genes and DNA. TCRdb, rather than the study authors, made the V and J calls. The sample table records approximately 140,000 distinct CDR3 sequences; around 94% of these occur just once. Jointly, the top ten make up around 0.29% of the sample.

Reading from cysteine to phenylalanine, the CDR3 counts 16 amino acids. Only the CDR3 part of the read is kept: 48 bases, read in frame from the first base. CDR1 and CDR2 are drawn from the germline V gene (reference sequence): GTSNPN, SVGIG. V and J are trimmed by 2 bases and 5 bases, and the gene matches miss 11 bases of the junction. Concerning this clonotype itself: Its antigen is still unknown. No much larger clone is present one base from it, and per-base qualities are unavailable.

Peripheral blood CD8+ and CD4+ T cells from healthy donors, Susac syndrome patients and multiple sclerosis patients were profiled by high-throughput TCR beta sequencing. The healthy donors served as controls matched for age and sex. Bulk CD8+ and CD4+ T cells were purified by magnetic negative isolation, whereas CD8+ TEMRA cells were enriched by FACS. Blood was drawn into EDTA tubes, processed within 24 hours, and PBMCs were isolated by density gradient centrifugation. PBMCs intended for TCR sequencing were frozen in liquid nitrogen and were later thawed in a 37 degrees C water bath. Purity of sorted or isolated CD4+, CD8+ and CD8+ TEMRA cells was at least 90%.

The source material was CD8+ T cells from PBMCs. The rearrangement joined TRBV30 to TRBJ2-3, with TRBD1 identical over 9 junction bases. This receptor was identified in a human donor in good health. The DNA is as follows: TGTGCCTGGAGTCTCCTGAGGGACAGGGCCTTAGATACGCAGTATTTT. Its coded protein is CAWSLLRDRALDTQYF.